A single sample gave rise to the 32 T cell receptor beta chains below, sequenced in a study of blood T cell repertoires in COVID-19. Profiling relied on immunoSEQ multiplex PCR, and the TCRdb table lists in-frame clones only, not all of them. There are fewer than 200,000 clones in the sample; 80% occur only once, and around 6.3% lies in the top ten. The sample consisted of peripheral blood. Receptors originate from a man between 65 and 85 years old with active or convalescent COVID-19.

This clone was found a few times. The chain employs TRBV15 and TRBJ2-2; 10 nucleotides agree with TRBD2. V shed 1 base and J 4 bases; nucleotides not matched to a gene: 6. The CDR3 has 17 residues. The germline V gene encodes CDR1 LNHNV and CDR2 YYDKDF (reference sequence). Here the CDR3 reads CATSRGPAGGGTGELFF. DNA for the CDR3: TGTGCCACCAGCAGAGGGCCAGCGGGAGGGGGCACCGGGGAGCTGTTTTTT.

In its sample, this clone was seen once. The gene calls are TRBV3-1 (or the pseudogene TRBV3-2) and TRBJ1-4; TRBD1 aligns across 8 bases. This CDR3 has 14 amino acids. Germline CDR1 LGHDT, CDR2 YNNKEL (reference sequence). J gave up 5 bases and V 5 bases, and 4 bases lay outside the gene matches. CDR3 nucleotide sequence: TGTGCCAGCAGCATACAGGGGGGGAATGAAAAACTGTTTTTT. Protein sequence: CASSIQGGNEKLFF.

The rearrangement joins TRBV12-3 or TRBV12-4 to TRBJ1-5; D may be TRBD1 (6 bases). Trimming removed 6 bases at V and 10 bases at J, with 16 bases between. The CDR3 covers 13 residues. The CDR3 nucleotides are TGTGCCAGCAGCCGACAGGTGGTTGAACCCCAGCATTTT. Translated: CASSRQVVEPQHF.

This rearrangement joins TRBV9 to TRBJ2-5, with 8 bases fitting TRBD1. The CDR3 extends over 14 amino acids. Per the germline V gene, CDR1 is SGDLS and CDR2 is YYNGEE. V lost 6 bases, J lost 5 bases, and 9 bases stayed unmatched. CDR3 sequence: CASNVQGAGETQYF. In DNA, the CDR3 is TGTGCCAGCAACGTCCAGGGGGCGGGGGAGACCCAGTACTTC.

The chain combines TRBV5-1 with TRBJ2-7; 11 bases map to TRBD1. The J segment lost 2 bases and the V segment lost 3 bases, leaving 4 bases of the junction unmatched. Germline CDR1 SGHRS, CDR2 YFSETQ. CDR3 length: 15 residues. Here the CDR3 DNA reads TGCGCCAGCAGCTACGCGGGACAGGGGGCCTACGAGCAGTACTTC. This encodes CASSYAGQGAYEQYF.

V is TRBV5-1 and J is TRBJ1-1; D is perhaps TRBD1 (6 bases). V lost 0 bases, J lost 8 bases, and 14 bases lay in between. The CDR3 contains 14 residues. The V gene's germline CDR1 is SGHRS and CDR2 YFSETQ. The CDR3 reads CASSLAGTPVEAFF. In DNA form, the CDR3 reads TGCGCCAGCAGCTTGGCCGGGACACCTGTCGAAGCTTTCTTT. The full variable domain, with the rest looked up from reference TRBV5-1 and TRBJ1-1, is KAGVTQTPRYLIKTRGQQVTLSCSPISGHRSVSWYQQTPGQGLQFLFEYFSETQRNKGNFPGRFSGRQFSNSRSEMNVSTLELGDSALYLCASSLAGTPVEAFFGQGTRLTVV.

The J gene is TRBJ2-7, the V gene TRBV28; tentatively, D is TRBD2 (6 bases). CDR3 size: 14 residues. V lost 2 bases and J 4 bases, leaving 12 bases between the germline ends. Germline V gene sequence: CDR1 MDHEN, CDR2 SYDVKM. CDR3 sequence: CASSLQGLKYEQYF. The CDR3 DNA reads TGTGCCAGCAGTTTACAGGGACTCAAATACGAGCAGTACTTC. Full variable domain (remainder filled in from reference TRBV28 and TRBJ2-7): DVKVTQSSRYLVKRTGEKVFLECVQDMDHENMFWYRQDPGLGLRLIYFSYDVKMKEKGDIPEGYSVSREKKERFSLILESASTNQTSMYLCASSLQGLKYEQYFGPGTRLTVT.

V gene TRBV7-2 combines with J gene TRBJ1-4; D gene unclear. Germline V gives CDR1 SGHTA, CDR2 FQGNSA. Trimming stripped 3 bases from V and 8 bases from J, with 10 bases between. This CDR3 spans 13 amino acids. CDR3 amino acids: CASSFGIGEKLFF. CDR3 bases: TGTGCCAGCAGCTTCGGGATAGGCGAAAAACTGTTTTTT.

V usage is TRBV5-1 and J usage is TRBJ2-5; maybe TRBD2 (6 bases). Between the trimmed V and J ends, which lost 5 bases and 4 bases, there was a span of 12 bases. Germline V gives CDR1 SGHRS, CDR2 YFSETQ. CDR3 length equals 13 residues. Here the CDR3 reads CASSGAEGETQYF. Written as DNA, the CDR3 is TGCGCCAGCAGTGGTGCGGAGGGAGAGACCCAGTACTTC. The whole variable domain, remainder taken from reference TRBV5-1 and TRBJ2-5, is KAGVTQTPRYLIKTRGQQVTLSCSPISGHRSVSWYQQTPGQGLQFLFEYFSETQRNKGNFPGRFSGRQFSNSRSEMNVSTLELGDSALYLCASSGAEGETQYFGPGTRLLVL.

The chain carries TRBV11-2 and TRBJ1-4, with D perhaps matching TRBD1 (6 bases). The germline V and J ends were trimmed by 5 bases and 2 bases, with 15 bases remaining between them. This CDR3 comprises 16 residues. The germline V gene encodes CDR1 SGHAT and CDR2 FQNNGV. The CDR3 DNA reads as TGTGCCAGCAGCCCCACAGGGTGGGGTACTAATGAAAAACTGTTTTTT. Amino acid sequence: CASSPTGWGTNEKLFF.

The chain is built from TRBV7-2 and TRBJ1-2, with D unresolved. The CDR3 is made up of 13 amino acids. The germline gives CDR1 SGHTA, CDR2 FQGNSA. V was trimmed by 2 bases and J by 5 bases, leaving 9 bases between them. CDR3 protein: CASSLTTEYGYTF. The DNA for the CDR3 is TGTGCCAGCAGCTTAACTACTGAATATGGCTACACCTTC.

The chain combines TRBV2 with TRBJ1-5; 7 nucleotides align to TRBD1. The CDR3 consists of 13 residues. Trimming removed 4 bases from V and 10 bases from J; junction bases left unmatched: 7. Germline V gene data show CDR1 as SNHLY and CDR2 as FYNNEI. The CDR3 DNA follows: TGTGCCAGCAGTGTGTACACAGGGGAACCCCAGCATTTT. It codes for CASSVYTGEPQHF.

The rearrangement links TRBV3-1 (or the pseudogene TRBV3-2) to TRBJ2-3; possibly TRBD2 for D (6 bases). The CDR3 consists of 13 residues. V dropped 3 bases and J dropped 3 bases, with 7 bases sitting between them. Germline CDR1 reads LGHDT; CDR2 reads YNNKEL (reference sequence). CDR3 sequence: CASSHGGTDTQYF. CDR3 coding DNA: TGTGCCAGCAGCCACGGGGGAACAGATACGCAGTATTTT.

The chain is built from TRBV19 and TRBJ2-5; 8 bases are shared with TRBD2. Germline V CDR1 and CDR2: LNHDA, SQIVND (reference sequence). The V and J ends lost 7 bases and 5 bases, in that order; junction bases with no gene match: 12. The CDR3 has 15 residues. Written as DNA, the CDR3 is TGTGCCAGTACCTTTAGCGGGGTTCCTCAGGAGACCCAGTACTTC. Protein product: CASTFSGVPQETQYF.

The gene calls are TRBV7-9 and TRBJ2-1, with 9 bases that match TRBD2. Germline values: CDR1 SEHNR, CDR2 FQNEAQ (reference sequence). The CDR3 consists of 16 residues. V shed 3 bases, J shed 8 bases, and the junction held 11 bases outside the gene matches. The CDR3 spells CASSFNAGGPLDEQFF. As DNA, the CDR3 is TGTGCCAGCAGCTTCAATGCGGGAGGGCCTCTGGATGAGCAGTTCTTC.

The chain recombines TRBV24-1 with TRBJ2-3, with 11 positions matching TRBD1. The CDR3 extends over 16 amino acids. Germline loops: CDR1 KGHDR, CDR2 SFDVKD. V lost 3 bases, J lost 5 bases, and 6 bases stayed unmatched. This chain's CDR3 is CATSDEGQGAGDTQYF. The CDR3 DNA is TGTGCCACCAGTGATGAAGGACAGGGGGCGGGAGATACGCAGTATTTT.

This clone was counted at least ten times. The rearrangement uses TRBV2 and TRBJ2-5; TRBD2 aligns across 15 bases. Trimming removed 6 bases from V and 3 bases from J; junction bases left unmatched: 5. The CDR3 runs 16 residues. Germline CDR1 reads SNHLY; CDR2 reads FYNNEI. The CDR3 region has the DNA TGTGCCAGCAGGCCCGGACTAGCGGGAGGGAAAGAGACCCAGTACTTC. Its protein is CASRPGLAGGKETQYF.

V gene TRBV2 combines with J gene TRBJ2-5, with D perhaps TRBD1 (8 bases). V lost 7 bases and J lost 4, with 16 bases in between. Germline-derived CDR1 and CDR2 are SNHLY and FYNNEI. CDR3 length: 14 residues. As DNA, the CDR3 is TGTGCCAGCAAAGCTACAGGGGGGGGAGAGACCCAGTACTTC. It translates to CASKATGGGETQYF.

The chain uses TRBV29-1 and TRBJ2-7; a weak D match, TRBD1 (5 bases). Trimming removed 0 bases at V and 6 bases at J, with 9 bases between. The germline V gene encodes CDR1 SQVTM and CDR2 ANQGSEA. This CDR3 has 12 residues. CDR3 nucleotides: TGCAGCGTTGAAGATCTTAGGGGCGAGCAGTACTTC. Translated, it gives CSVEDLRGEQYF.

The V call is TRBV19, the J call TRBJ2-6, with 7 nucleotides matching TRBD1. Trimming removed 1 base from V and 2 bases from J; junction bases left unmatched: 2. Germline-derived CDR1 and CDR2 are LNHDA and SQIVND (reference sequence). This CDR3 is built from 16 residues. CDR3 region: CASSIVRGTGANVLTF. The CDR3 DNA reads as TGTGCCAGTAGTATAGTCAGGGGGACTGGGGCCAACGTCCTGACTTTC.

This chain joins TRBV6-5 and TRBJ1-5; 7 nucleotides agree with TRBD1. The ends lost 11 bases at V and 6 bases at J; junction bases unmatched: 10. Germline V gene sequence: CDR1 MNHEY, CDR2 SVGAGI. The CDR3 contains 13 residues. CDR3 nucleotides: TGTGCCGGGGGACAGTGGCTGCTTCAGCCCCAGCATTTT. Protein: CAGGQWLLQPQHF.

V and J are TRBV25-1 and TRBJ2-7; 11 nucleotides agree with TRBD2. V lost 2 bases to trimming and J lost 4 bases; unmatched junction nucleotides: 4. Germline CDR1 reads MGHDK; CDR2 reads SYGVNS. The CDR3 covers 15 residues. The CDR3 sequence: CASSEGLAGIYEQYF. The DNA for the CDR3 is TGTGCCAGCAGTGAAGGACTAGCGGGTATATACGAGCAGTACTTC.

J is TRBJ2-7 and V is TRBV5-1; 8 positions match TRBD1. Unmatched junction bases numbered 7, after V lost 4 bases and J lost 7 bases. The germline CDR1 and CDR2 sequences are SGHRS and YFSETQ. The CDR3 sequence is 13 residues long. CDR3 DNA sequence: TGCGCCAGCAGCACGGACAGGGTTGAAGAGCAGTACTTC. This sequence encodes CASSTDRVEEQYF. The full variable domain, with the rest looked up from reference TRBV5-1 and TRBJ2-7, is KAGVTQTPRYLIKTRGQQVTLSCSPISGHRSVSWYQQTPGQGLQFLFEYFSETQRNKGNFPGRFSGRQFSNSRSEMNVSTLELGDSALYLCASSTDRVEEQYFGPGTRLTVT.

The CDR3 sequence: CASSTRQGANNEQFF. CDR3 nucleotide sequence: TGTGCCAGCAGCACCCGACAGGGGGCCAACAATGAGCAGTTCTTC. This rearrangement joins TRBV3-1 (or the pseudogene TRBV3-2) to TRBJ2-1; 10 bases agree with TRBD1. The V gene's germline CDR1 is LGHDT and CDR2 YNNKEL (reference sequence). Trimming at V came to 5 bases and at J to 5 bases, leaving 6 bases not matched to a gene. This CDR3 contains 15 residues.

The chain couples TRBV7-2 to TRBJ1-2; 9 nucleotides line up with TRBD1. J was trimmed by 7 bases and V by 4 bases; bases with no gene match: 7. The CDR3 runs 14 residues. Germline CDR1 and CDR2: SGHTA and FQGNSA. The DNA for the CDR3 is TGTGCCAGCAGCTGGGACAGGGCCAAAGGTGGCTACACCTTC. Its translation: CASSWDRAKGGYTF.

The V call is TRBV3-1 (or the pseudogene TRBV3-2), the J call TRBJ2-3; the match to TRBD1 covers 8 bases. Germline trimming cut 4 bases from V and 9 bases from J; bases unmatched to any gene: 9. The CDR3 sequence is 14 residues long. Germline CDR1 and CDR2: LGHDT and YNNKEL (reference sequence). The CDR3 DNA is TGTGCCAGCAGCCCGACAGGGGCCCCGGCGACGCAGTATTTT. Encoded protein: CASSPTGAPATQYF.

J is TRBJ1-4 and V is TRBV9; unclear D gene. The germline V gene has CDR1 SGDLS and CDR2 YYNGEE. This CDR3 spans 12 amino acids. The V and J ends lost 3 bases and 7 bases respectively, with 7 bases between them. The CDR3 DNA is TGTGCCAGCAGCGCCGGCGGTGAAAAACTGTTTTTT. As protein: CASSAGGEKLFF.

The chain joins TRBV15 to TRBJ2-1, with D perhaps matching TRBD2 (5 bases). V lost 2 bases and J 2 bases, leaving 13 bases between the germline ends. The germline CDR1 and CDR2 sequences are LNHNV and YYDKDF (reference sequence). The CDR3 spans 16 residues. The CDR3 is CATSRHTASPYNEQFF. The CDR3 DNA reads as TGTGCCACCAGCAGACATACGGCTAGCCCCTACAATGAGCAGTTCTTC.

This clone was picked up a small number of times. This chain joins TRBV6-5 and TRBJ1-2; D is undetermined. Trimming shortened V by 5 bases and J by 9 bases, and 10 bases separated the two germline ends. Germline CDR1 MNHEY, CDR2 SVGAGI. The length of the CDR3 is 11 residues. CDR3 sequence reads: CASSPQASYTF. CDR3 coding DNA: TGTGCCAGCAGTCCCCAGGCTAGCTACACCTTC.

CDR3 region: CASSQERGTGGRTEAFF. CDR3 in DNA: TGTGCCAGCAGCCAAGAGCGGGGAACGGGGGGGAGGACTGAAGCTTTCTTT. The rearrangement uses TRBV4-2 and TRBJ1-1, with D possibly matching TRBD1 (5 bases). The CDR3 length is 17 residues. V lost 0 bases, J lost 5 bases, and 19 bases lay in between. The V gene's germline CDR1 is LGHNA and CDR2 YNFKEQ.

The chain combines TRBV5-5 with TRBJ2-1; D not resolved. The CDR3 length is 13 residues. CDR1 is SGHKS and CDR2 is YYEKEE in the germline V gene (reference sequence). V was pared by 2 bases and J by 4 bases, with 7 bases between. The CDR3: CASSFGPYNEQFF. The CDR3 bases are TGTGCCAGCAGCTTTGGCCCGTACAATGAGCAGTTCTTC. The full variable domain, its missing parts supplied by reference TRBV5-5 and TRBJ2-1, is DAGVTQSPTHLIKTRGQQVTLRCSPISGHKSVSWYQQVLGQGPQFIFQYYEKEERGRGNFPDRFSARQFPNYSSELNVNALLLGDSALYLCASSFGPYNEQFFGPGTRLTVL.

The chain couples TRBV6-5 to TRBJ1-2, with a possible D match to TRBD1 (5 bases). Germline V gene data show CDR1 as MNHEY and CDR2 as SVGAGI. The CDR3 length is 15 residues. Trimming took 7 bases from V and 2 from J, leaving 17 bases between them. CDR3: CASTLLWGGNYGYTF. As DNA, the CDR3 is TGTGCCAGCACATTACTTTGGGGGGGGAACTATGGCTACACCTTC.